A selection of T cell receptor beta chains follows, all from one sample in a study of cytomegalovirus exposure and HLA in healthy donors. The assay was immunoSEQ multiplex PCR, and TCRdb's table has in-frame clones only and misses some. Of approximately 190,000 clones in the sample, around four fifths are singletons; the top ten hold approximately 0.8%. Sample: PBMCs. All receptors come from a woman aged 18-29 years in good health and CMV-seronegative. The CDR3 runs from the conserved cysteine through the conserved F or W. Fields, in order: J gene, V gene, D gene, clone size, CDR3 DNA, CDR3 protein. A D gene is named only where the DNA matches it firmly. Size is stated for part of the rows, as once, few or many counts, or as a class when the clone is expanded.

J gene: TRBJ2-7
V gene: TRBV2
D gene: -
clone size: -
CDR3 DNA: TGTGCCAGCAGAACAGGGTTGGGGGAGCAGTACTTC
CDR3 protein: CASRTGLGEQYF

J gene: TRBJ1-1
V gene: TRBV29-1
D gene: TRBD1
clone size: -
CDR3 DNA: TGCAGCGTCGACAGGGGAACTGAAGCTTTCTTT
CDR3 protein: CSVDRGTEAFF

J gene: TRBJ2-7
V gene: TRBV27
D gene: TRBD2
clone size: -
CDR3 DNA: TGTGCCAGCAGTGTGCTAGCGGGAGTGCCCTACGAGCAGTACTTC
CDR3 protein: CASSVLAGVPYEQYF

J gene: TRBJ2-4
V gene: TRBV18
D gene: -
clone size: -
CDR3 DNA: TGTGCCAGCTCACCACCGTGGCAGGCCGGCAAAAACATTCAGTACTTC
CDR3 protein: CASSPPWQAGKNIQYF

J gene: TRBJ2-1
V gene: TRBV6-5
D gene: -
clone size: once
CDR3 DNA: TGTGCCAGCAACAACGGGGGTTTCTCGGTCAATGAGCAGTTCTTC
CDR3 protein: CASNNGGFSVNEQFF

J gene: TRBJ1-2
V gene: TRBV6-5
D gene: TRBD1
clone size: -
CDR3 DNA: TGTGCCAGCAGTCCCGGGACAGGGGTGGGAGGCTACACCTTC
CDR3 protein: CASSPGTGVGGYTF

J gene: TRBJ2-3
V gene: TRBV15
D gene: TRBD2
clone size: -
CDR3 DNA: TGTGCCACCAGCGGGGAGCGGGGGGGCACAGATACGCAGTATTTT
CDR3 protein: CATSGERGGTDTQYF

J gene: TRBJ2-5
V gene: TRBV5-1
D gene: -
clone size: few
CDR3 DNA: TGCGCCAGCAGCTTGGGACAGGTCCAAGAGACCCAGTACTTC
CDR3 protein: CASSLGQVQETQYF

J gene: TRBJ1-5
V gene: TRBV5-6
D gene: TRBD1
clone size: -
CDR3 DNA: TGTGCCAGCAGCTCCTTCGCGACAGGGAGTTATCAGCCCCAGCATTTT
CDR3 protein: CASSSFATGSYQPQHF

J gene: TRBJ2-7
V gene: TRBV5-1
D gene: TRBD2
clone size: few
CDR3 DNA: TGCGCCAGCAGCTTTATTTCTAGCGGGGGGGACTACGAGCAGTACTTC
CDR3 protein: CASSFISSGGDYEQYF

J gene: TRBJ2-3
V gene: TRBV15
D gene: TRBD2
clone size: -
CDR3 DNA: TGTGCCACCAGCAGAACAGGGACTAGCGGGAGATATACAGATACGCAGTATTTT
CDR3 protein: CATSRTGTSGRYTDTQYF

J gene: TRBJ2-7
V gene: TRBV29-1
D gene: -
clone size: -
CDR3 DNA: TGCAGCTCGACAGACTCCTACGAGCAGTACTTC
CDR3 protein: CSSTDSYEQYF

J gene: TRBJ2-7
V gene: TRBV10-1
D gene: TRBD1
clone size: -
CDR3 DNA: TGCGCCAGCAGTGGAAGGGGTTGGGACAGGCAGTACTTC
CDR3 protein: CASSGRGWDRQYF

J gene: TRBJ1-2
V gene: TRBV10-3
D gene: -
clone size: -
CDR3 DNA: TGTGCCATCAGTGAGTCGGCGGGAGTGAATGGCTACACCTTC
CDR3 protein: CAISESAGVNGYTF

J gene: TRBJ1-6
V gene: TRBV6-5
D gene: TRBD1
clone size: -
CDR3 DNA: TGTGCCAGCAGTGGGACAGGGTGGAATTCACCCCTCCACTTT
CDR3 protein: CASSGTGWNSPLHF

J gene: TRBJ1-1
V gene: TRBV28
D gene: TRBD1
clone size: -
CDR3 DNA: TGTGCCAGCAGGACAGGGGGTATGAACACTGAAGCTTTCTTT
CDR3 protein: CASRTGGMNTEAFF

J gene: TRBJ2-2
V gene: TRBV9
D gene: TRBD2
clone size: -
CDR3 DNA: TGTGCCAGCAGCGTAGAACTAGCGGCCGGGGAGCTGTTTTTT
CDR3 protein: CASSVELAAGELFF

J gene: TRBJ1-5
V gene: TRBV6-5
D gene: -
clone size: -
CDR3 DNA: TGTGCCAGCACCAACAGTGTATATAGCAATCAGCCCCAGCATTTT
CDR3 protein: CASTNSVYSNQPQHF

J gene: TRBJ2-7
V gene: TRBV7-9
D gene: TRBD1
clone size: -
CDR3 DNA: TGTGCCGGTGGGGACAGTCGTTCCTACGAGCAGTACTTC
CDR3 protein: CAGGDSRSYEQYF

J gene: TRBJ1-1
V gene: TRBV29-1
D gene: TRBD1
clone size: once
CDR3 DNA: TGCAGCGTTGAGTGGGGGGTCGGGACAGGGACTGAAGCTTTCTTT
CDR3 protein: CSVEWGVGTGTEAFF

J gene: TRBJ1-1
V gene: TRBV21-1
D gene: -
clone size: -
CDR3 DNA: TGTGCCAGCAGCAAAGAAGGGCAGGGGGCGGGATACACTGAAGCTTTCTTT
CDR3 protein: CASSKEGQGAGYTEAFF

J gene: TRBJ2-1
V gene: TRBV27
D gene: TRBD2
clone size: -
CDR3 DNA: TGTGCCAGCAGTCTAACTAGCGTGGACAATGAGCAGTTCTTC
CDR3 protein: CASSLTSVDNEQFF

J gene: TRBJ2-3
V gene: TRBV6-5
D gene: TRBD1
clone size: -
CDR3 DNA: TGTGCCAGCAGTCACAGGGGTCGGGGAGATACGCAGTATTTT
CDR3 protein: CASSHRGRGDTQYF

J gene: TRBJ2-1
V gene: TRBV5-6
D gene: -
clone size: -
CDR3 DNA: TGTGCCAGCAGCCATCGACTAGGGAGTGAGCAGTTCTTC
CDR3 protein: CASSHRLGSEQFF

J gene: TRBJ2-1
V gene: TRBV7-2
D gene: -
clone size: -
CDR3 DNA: TGTGCCAGCAGTTTAAGCAGGGGCTCCTACAATGAGCAGTTCTTC
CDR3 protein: CASSLSRGSYNEQFF

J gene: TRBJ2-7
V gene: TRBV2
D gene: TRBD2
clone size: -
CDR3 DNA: TGTGCCAGTGGACTAGCGAACTACGAGCAGTACTTC
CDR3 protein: CASGLANYEQYF

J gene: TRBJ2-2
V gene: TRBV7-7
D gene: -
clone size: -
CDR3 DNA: TGTGCCAGCAGCTTAGAGCTGAACACCGGGGAGCTGTTTTTT
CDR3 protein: CASSLELNTGELFF

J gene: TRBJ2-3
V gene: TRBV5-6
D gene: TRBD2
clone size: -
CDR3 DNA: TGTGCCAGCAGCTCACTAGCGGGAGGATGGACAGATACGCAGTATTTT
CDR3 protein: CASSSLAGGWTDTQYF

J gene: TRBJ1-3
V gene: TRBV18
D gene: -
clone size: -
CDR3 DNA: TGTGCCAGCTCAGTTGCCTCAGGGGACTCTGGAAACACCATATATTTT
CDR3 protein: CASSVASGDSGNTIYF

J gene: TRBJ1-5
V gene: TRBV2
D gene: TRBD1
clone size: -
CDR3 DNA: TGTGCCAGCAGTGAGATGACAGGGAGGCCGCCCCAGCATTTT
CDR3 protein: CASSEMTGRPPQHF

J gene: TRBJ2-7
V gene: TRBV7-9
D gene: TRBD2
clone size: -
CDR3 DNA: TGTGCCAGCATCTTTAGGAGCGGGAGCTCCTACGAGCAGTACTTC
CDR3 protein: CASIFRSGSSYEQYF

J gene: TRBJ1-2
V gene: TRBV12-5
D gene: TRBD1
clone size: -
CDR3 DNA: TGTGCTAGTGGTTACGGACAGGGTTTTAACTATGGCTACACCTTC
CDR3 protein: CASGYGQGFNYGYTF

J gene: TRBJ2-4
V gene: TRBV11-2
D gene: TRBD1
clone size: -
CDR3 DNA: TGTGCCAGCAGCCAAAGGGACAGGGGTCTAGCCAAAAACATTCAGTACTTC
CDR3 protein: CASSQRDRGLAKNIQYF

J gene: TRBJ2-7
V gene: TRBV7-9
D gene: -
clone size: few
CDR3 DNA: TGTGCCAGCAGCACAGCTCTCGAGCAGTACTTC
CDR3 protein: CASSTALEQYF

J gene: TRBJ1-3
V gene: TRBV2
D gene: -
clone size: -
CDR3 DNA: TGTGCCAGCCCGGGAAACACCATATATTTT
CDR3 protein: CASPGNTIYF

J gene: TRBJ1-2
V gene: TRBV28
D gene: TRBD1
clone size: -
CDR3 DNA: TGTGCCAGCAGTTCCAGCGGGACAGGGGGCCTGGGCTATGGCTACACCTTC
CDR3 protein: CASSSSGTGGLGYGYTF

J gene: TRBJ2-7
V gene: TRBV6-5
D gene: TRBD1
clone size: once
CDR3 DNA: TGTGCCAGCAGGGCCGGGACAGGGGGCTTTTACGAGCAGTACTTC
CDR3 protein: CASRAGTGGFYEQYF

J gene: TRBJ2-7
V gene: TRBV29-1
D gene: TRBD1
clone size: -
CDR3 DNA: TGCAGCGGGGGGACAGGGAGGGACGAGCAGTACTTC
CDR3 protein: CSGGTGRDEQYF

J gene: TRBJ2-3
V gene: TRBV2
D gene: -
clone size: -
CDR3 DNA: TGTGCCAGCAGGCAGCGACTCAACACAGATACGCAGTATTTT
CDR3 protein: CASRQRLNTDTQYF

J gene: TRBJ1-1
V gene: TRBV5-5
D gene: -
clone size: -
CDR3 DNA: TGTGCCAGCAGCTTGGAGGGAGTGTTATACACTGAAGCTTTCTTT
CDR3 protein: CASSLEGVLYTEAFF

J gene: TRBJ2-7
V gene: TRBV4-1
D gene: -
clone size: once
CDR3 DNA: TGCGCCAGCAGCCAAGGGCACGGGAGCTCCTACGAGCAGTACTTC
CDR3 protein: CASSQGHGSSYEQYF

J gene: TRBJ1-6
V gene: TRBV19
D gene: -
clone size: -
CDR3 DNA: TGTGCCAGTAGTATTAATCAGAATTCACCCCTCCACTTT
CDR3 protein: CASSINQNSPLHF

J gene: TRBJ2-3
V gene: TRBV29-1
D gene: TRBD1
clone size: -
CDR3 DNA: TGCAGCGTTGGGGACAGGGTCGGTCCAGATACGCAGTATTTT
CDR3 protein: CSVGDRVGPDTQYF

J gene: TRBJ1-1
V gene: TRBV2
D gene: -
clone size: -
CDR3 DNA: TGTGCCAGCAGGCCGGACATGTACACTGAAGCTTTCTTT
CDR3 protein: CASRPDMYTEAFF

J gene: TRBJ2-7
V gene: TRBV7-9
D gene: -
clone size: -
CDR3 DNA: TGTGCCAGCAGCTTACAGGGGCTCCCCTCCCACGAGCAGTACTTC
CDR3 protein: CASSLQGLPSHEQYF

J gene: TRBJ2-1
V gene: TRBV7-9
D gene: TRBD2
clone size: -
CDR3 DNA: TGTGCCAGCAGCTCCCCGGGACTAGCGGGGAGTGAGCAGTTCTTC
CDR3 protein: CASSSPGLAGSEQFF

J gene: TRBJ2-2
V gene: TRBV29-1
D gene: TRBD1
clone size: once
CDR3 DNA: TGCAGCGTCGAGGACAGGTGGGGAAGCGGGGAGCTGTTTTTT
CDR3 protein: CSVEDRWGSGELFF

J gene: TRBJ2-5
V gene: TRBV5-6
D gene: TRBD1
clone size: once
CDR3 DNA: TGTGCCAGCAGCTTGGTTGACAGGGTCAAAGAGACCCAGTACTTC
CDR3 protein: CASSLVDRVKETQYF

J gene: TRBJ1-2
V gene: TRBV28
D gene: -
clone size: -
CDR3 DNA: TGTGCCAGCAGTTTCGGCGGGGGGTTGTACTATGGCTACACCTTC
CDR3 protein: CASSFGGGLYYGYTF

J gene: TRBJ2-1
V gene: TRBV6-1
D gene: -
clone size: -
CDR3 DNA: TGTGCCAGCAGCGCAGAGACAACAGGGATCTTC
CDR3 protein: CASSAETTGIF

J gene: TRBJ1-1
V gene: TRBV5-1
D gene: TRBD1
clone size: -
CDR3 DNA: TGCGCCAGCAGCGTGAGGACAGGGGATACTGAAGCTTTCTTT
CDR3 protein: CASSVRTGDTEAFF

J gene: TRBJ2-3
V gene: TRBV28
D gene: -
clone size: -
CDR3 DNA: TGTGCCAGCAGTTTCCCGGGTATAGACACAGATACGCAGTATTTT
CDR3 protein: CASSFPGIDTDTQYF

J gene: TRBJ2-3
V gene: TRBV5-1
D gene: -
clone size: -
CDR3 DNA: TGCACCAGCAGCGAAATCCGGGGCACAGATACGCAGTATTTT
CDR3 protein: CTSSEIRGTDTQYF

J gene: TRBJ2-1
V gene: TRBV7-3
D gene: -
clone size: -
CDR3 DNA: TGTGCCAGCAGCCCAAGAGGTGCGGATGGGGCCCATGAGCAGTTCTTC
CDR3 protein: CASSPRGADGAHEQFF

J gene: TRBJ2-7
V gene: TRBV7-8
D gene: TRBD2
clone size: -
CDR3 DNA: TGTGCCAGCAGCGGGGGACTAACCTACGAGCAGTACTTC
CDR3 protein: CASSGGLTYEQYF

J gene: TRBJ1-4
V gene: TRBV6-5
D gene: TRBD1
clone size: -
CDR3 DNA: TGTGCCAGCAGTTACTCAGGGACAGGGCTTGGAGAAAAACTGTTTTTT
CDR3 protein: CASSYSGTGLGEKLFF